Sequencing of this T cell receptor (beta chain) was carried out in a study of T-cell memory formation after mild COVID-19 (dated by TCRdb to the early 2020s). Turning to the overall study: Most TCR sequence clusters were specific to one of the two donors. Longitudinal TCRalpha and TCRbeta repertoire sequencing tracked T-cell clones expanding and contracting after mild COVID-19 in a couple of donors. Two young, previously healthy adult volunteers made up the cohort, one male and one female.

On this clonotype: Its antigen has not been determined. Qualities for individual bases were not recorded, and no much larger clone is one base off.

Ficoll-Paque density gradient centrifugation was used to isolate PBMCs. This sample was sequenced with an Illumina NovaSeq 6000. Using 5'RACE with constant-segment primers, TCRalpha and TCRbeta cDNA libraries were constructed, with sample barcodes and unique molecular identifiers added in the process. Trizol reagent was used to extract RNA from every sample. Library amplification was performed in two PCR steps, and a second sample barcode and Illumina TruSeq adapters were introduced in the second step. The libraries were sequenced on an Illumina NovaSeq using 2 x 150 bp paired-end reads. The paper's data handling went like this. Reads were demultiplexed and collapsed into UMI-guided consensus sequences with migec v1.2.7. Using mixcr v2.1.11, the UMI consensuses were aligned to TRA and TRB V and J templates and assembled into clonotypes. A clonotype was counted as expanded or contracted only if both edgeR and NoisET called the change significant, with noise models trained on biological replicates. For edgeR calls, the cutoffs were a false discovery rate-adjusted p below 0.01 and a log2 fold-change threshold of 1. As an exploratory analysis of dynamics, max-normalized trajectories of the 1000 most abundant clonotypes were examined by PCA with hierarchical clustering. Each responding clone was given a CD4 or CD8 phenotype based on the CD4+ and CD8+ repertoires, which had been sequenced separately. TCRdb reworked the public reads: Q25 trimming with fastp, MiXCR clone assembly, productive beta chains retained. Rows are unified per CDR3 protein, each entry keeping the most common DNA and genes. The V and J calls follow TCRdb's processing rather than the paper's. The sample table lists 350,000 to 500,000 distinct CDR3 sequences, around 17% of them with a count of one. The top ten clones comprise 20% to 25% of the sample.

Beyond this particular receptor, the publication reports: Only a couple of mild cases were covered in the study, and larger cohorts including severe cases with pre-infection samples were considered necessary. Balanced CD4/CD8 phenotypes were observed for clones contracting from day 15 to 85, whereas a bias towards CD4+ was observed for a second wave of clones expanding from day 15 to 37. SARS-CoV-2 specificity of the second-wave clones peaking on day 37 was not confirmed. Contracting CD4+ clones were found mainly in CM and EM memory subsets, while CD8+ clones were enriched in EMRA. Some responding clones were found in pre-infection memory, which suggests that pre-existing cross-reactive memory T cells took part in the SARS-CoV-2 response.

Sequences were obtained from PBMCs or a T cell subset sorted from them (not recorded which). The clonotype was recovered from a man between 18 and 35 years old who had mild COVID-19 (a few samples of this study predate the infection). The sample titles of this study are shuffled in the database, so cell type and time point are left out; the donor was told from shared clones.

The DNA sequence reads TGTGCCAGCAGCCAAGGGGCTAGCGGGGGGTTACACGAGACCCAGTACTTC. The translation is CASSQGASGGLHETQYF. The sequence is built from TRBV4-2 and TRBJ2-5; 11 of the junction bases match TRBD2. Taken from the germline V gene, the CDR1 and CDR2 loops are LGHNA and YNFKEQ. The junction shows trimming of 1 base on V and 5 bases on J, and the gene matches do not reach 9 bases of it. From cysteine to phenylalanine, the CDR3 is 17 amino acids long. The kept DNA is CDR3 alone, 51 bases in frame from the first base.